The subject of this entry is one TCR beta chain. Antigen unknown. This specimen comes from a study of cytomegalovirus exposure and HLA in healthy donors. The table came from immunoSEQ multiplex PCR; TCRdb's copy has only in-frame clones and leaves some out. The sample records some 200,000 clones, 84% being singletons. While the first cohort had about 610 subjects, the donors belonged to the separate validation cohort of roughly 120 subjects. Findings of the study overall: The tendency of first-cohort TCR clusters to co-occur in the approximately 110 validation repertoires was identified by a subsequent analysis. Cytomegalovirus association was listed for about 150 TCR beta chains.

Germline V lookup: CDR1 LNHDA, CDR2 SQIVND (reference sequence). The CDR3 has 15 residues. Unmatched junction bases numbered 10, after V lost 5 bases and J lost 6 bases. The chain couples TRBV19 to TRBJ2-1; 7 nucleotides line up with TRBD2. Sequenced: PBMCs. The TCR originated in a woman in her 30s in good health and CMV-seropositive. CDR3 sequence reads: CASSPGLGRGNEQFF. The CDR3 nucleotides are TGTGCCAGTAGTCCCGGACTAGGGCGGGGCAATGAGCAGTTCTTC.